This TCR beta chain was identified in a study of T cell repertoires in cytomegalovirus infection. At the level of the study: Recently identified HLA-C-restricted CMV epitopes were used, and well-studied HLA-B-restricted CMV epitopes were used as well. Matching HLA type, along with CMV infection, was indicated by public TCR beta signatures. The study, taken as a whole, reports: The ex vivo response was dominated by HLA-C-restricted CMV-specific TCR beta clonotypes. Identification of carriers of CMV plus the relevant HLA was achieved through cumulative public TCR beta family frequency.

This CDR3 is built from 13 residues. Looked up from germline, CDR1 is SGHVS and CDR2 is FNYEAQ. V was cut by 4 bases and J by 5 bases, with 12 bases left in between. Each CDR3 protein gets one entry after TCRdb re-called the reads with MiXCR. Of some 700,000 distinct CDR3 sequences listed, approximately 33% are singletons. This clonotype occurred many times. Its antigen is as yet unknown. This chain links TRBV7-6 with TRBJ2-7; D possibly corresponds to TRBD1 (5 bases). The specimen comprised cultured PBMCs, sampled from culture after CMV antigen stimulation. The sequence came from a human donor in good health (CMV status not recorded). Some clones in this sample may be carry-over from other donors' samples. The CDR3 loop is CASSSTDRDEQYF. Here the CDR3 DNA reads TGTGCCAGCAGCTCGACCGACAGAGACGAGCAGTACTTC.